This T cell receptor (beta chain) originates from a study of T cells in Graves' hyperthyroidism and ophthalmopathy (dated by TCRdb to between 2018 and 2021). Study-level background: To identify TCR V-J signatures that set the groups apart, the researchers used a discovery cohort of roughly 100 patients, made up of roughly 45 with Graves' ophthalmopathy and some 58 with stable Graves' hyperthyroidism. TCR Vbeta CDR3 sequencing of fewer than 150 peripheral blood samples (43 ophthalmopathy, 75 to 85 hyperthyroidism and roughly 17 progressor patients) is reported in the paper. The 100 or so discovery patients were randomly split 7:3 into training and test sets. Thyroid tissue and blood T-cell repertoires from roughly 6 Graves' hyperthyroidism patients were also compared in the study. An independent validation cohort of 18 to 20 hyperthyroidism patients and approximately 17 patients who later progressed to ophthalmopathy tested prospective prediction of ophthalmopathy. After blood sampling, hyperthyroidism patients were treated with methimazole at a starting dose of 30 mg daily, and ophthalmopathy patients were treated with high-dose intravenous methylprednisolone. Points the paper makes about the study in general: In validation, the model predicted progression to ophthalmopathy a median of about 6 months before onset, with approximately 70% sensitivity and just under 75% specificity. Most expanded thyroid clonotypes (frequency above 0.001) were also detected in blood, suggesting blood repertoires may reflect thyroid immune responses. Sample size was not statistically predetermined, and blinding of investigators to group allocation was not performed. A 13 V-J signature model separated ophthalmopathy from stable hyperthyroidism, with just over 85% sensitivity and 81.08% specificity in cross-validation and 80%/75% in testing.

TCR beta CDR3 regions were amplified from RNA transcripts. For the first round of RT-PCR on the TCR CDR3, the HTBI primer set was used together with the Qiagen OneStep RT-PCR kit. A second multiplex PCR round built the libraries, followed by size selection and purification. The libraries were sequenced on an Illumina HiSeq2000 using paired-end 100 bp reads. The original pipeline was this. Raw data were processed with SOAPnuke, discarding reads with adapters, uncalled bases, mean Phred below 15, or no exact constant-primer or identifier match. COPE v1.2.5 was used to merge high-quality paired reads, and clonotypes were defined as unique nucleotide sequences. Clonotypes were aligned to IMGT TRBV, TRBD and TRBJ reference segments using MiTCR v1.1. The analysis included only V-J combinations with a frequency above 0.0001, which together covered 99% to 99.2% of the repertoires. A TCS score was defined as the ratio between F50 (clonal expansion) and ExV (chaos), using BLOSUM62-based TCRdist between CDR3 peptides within each V-J. Welch's t-statistics and random forest reduced roughly 540 V-J features to 13, which were used in a naive Bayes classifier (R e1071). Thyroid-blood repertoire similarity was quantified with the Morisita-Horn index. The public reads were reprocessed in TCRdb via fastp at Q25 and MiXCR, keeping in-frame beta chains. A single entry per CDR3 protein holds the most common genes and DNA from its merged rows. These V and J calls derive from TCRdb rather than the authors' analysis. The sample table lists around 620,000 distinct CDR3 sequences, approximately 44% of them with a count of one. Jointly, the top ten make up 15% to 20% of the sample.

Patients with uncontrolled infections, other autoimmune diseases, pregnancy or lactation were excluded. Diagnoses were established on the basis of clinical symptoms, serum thyroxine and TRAb, thyroid ultrasound, and orbital computed tomography. Trizol reagent was used to extract total RNA, and RNA quality was then checked on an Agilent 2100 Bioanalyzer. This clonotype was seen at least ten times. Its antigen is currently not known. Qualities for individual bases were not recorded, and no much larger clone is one base off. The receptor was isolated from an adult woman with Graves' disease, either hyperthyroidism or ophthalmopathy (not recorded which). The source material was peripheral blood or thyroid tissue (not recorded which).

The CDR3 has the sequence CASSHTDGNTEAFF. The DNA reads TGTGCCAGCAGCCACACGGACGGGAACACTGAAGCTTTCTTT. The sequence is built from TRBV3-1 and TRBJ1-1, with no D gene named confidently. The germline ends are 9 bases apart after V is trimmed by 3 bases and J by 1 base. The germline V gene (reference sequence) yields LGHDT for CDR1 and YNNKEL for CDR2. The CDR3 holds 14 amino acids from the cysteine to the phenylalanine. CDR3 DNA is the only sequence kept; it has 42 bases, read in frame from the first base.